This note documents a single T cell receptor beta chain sequence. This clone was counted once. Its cognate antigen has yet to be identified. Per-base quality was not reported, and no clone a single base away is much larger than it. Taken from cysteine to phenylalanine, the CDR3 has 15 residues. The kept DNA is CDR3 alone, 45 bases in frame from the first base. CDR1 is given as LNHDA and CDR2 as SQIVND, both from the germline V gene (reference sequence). V is cut by 2 bases and J by 4 bases, and the space between the germline ends is 11 bases. The source of the sample is a study of blood T cell repertoires in COVID-19 (dated by TCRdb to 2020 to 2021). At the level of the whole study: Samples covering the acute and convalescent phases of COVID-19 were provided by collaborators in the United States, Italy and Spain. The prospective study material was composed of cDNA or gDNA derived from T cells, B-cell-depleted T cells, or PBMCs. Subjects who had been exposed to COVID-19, were actively infected with it, or had recovered from it provided the deeply sampled blood TCRbeta repertoires that made up the dataset. A freely available public database, intended as a resource for researchers studying the immune response to SARS-CoV-2, is where the repertoires were released. Samples came from the ongoing ImmuneRACE study (first 160 participants) plus 1,254 subjects from 6 global collaborators. Sample metadata almost always included a de-identified subject ID, COVID-19 status, age in years and sex. Where HLA class I and class II types were available, the types were taken from metadata supplied by the sample provider, not from assay-based typing.

The full study reports these points: How much clinical and demographic metadata was included differed by source and by participant, and the metadata was provided uncurated.

The immunoSEQ Assay, a bias-controlled multiplex PCR, was used to amplify TCRbeta CDR3 regions from genomic DNA. Turning to the authors' computational methods: Nucleated cell counts per sample were estimated from amplification of reference gene primers within the assay. To quantify the absolute abundance of each unique TCRbeta CDR3 rearrangement, sequence reads were collapsed and filtered. For each sample, productive Simpson clonality was calculated by taking the square root of Simpson's diversity index across productive rearrangements. TCRdb mirrors the immuneACCESS table, restricted to in-frame sequences. Some clones are absent from its copies; in checked studies, under half trace to an unresolved V gene, and the reason for the others is unknown. V and J calls plus clone size are reproduced from that table; the DNA served to infer D and trimming. Recorded for this sample are about 110,000 clones; 81% of them occurred a single time. 8% to 10% of the sample lies in the top ten.

Whole blood was collected in K2EDTA tubes by collaborating institutions according to the institutions' own protocols. For TCRbeta analysis, collaborator samples were shipped as frozen whole blood, as isolated PBMCs, or as DNA extracted from either sample type. This chain is built from TRBV19 and TRBJ1-4; perhaps TRBD1 is the D gene, with 6 bases matching. The sequencing sample was made of peripheral blood. The source of this sequence is a woman in her seventies with acute or convalescent COVID-19. The DNA reads as follows: TGTGCCAGTAGTATAATGGGGGCGGTTAATGAAAAACTGTTTTTT. Its amino acids are CASSIMGAVNEKLFF.